The present entry profiles one T cell receptor (beta chain) with its context. What this receptor recognizes is not known. It has no much larger one-base neighbor in the sample; base qualities were not kept. The treatment or condition label corresponds to: 15 to 20 received Ad26.COV2.S at low or high dose, single or two shots; about five received placebo; per-sample allocation not given. For vaccine and placebo recipients, the sequenced repertoires came from samples collected on day 63 after the first injection. Between 29 July and 7 August 2020, Cohort 1b enrolled 25 adults aged 18-55 years at one site in Boston, USA. Ad26.COV2.S was a replication-incompetent adenovirus type 26 vector expressing a prefusion-stabilized SARS-CoV-2 spike protein from the original Wuhan strain. V lost 5 bases and J lost 4 bases, and the count of bases not matched to a germline gene is 7. According to the germline V gene, CDR1 reads MNHEY and CDR2 reads SVGAGI. From the cysteine through the phenylalanine, the CDR3 covers 14 amino acids. The DNA shown is the 42-base CDR3, in frame from base 1.

The data originate from a study of Ad26.COV2.S vaccination and SARS-CoV-2 variants (dated by TCRdb to the early 2020s). Looking at the study overall: Vaccine-arm donors came from COV1001, a multicentre, randomized, double-blind, placebo-controlled phase I-IIa trial of Ad26.COV2.S in healthy adults. Throughout the experiments and outcome assessment, investigators stayed blinded to trial group allocation. A total of some 30 samples were included in the TCR-sequenced set, comprising some 20 Ad26.COV2.S vaccine recipients, 5 placebo recipients and 8 SARS-CoV-2 convalescent individuals. Ad26.COV2.S was given intramuscularly at 5x10^10 or 1x10^11 viral particles, as a single shot or as two shots 56 days apart. TCRbeta repertoire sequencing was used to assess the specificity and breadth of SARS-CoV-2-reactive T cell receptors after Ad26.COV2.S vaccination. Participants in the trial were split at random into five groups of five each, receiving low-dose or high-dose Ad26.COV2.S once or twice, or else placebo on both occasions.

The study at large found these results: After vaccination, substantial breadth of spike-specific CD8+ and CD4+ T cell responses was reported. Compared with placebo recipients, Ad26.COV2.S recipients showed higher spike-specific TCR breadth (P = 0.0014). It was noted by the authors that total T cell responses may have been underestimated by the TCR breadth and depth analyses. Comparing responses between vaccine doses or regimens was not something the study was powered to do. Comparable non-spike TCR breadth was observed between vaccine and placebo recipients, consistent with only spike being contained in the vaccine.

TCRbeta CDR3 regions were sequenced with the immunoSEQ Assay. After extraction, genomic DNA underwent amplification by bias-controlled multiplex PCR, followed by high-throughput sequencing. Concerning the study's data processing: To quantify the absolute abundance of each unique TCRbeta CDR3 region, sequences were collapsed and filtered. T cell fraction was estimated by normalizing TCRbeta template counts to usable DNA, which was measured by amplifying reference genes present in all nucleated cells. Repertoire TCRs were annotated as SARS-CoV-2-specific by exact matching of V gene, CDR3 amino acid sequence and J gene to a known reactive TCR set. The reference SARS-CoV-2 TCR set was obtained from MIRA and was filtered for enrichment in COVID-19-positive ImmuneCODE repertoires, whereby public or cross-reactive TCRs were removed. Using the MIRA antigens, annotated TCRs were further analysed by specific ORF or by position within an ORF. Depth was the summed frequency of annotated unique rearrangements, while breadth was defined as annotated unique rearrangements over total unique productive rearrangements. Two-sided Wilcoxon rank-sum tests were applied when comparing TCR breadth between groups. In TCRdb, the immuneACCESS table is reduced to in-frame sequences with V and J assigned. These tables do not hold every clone; where another copy was compared, an unresolved V gene accounts for under half, and the others remain unexplained. V and J calls and clone size come straight from that table; D and trimming were deduced from the DNA. Present in this sample are about 400,000 clones, approximately 92% of which were seen just once. Around 1.7% of the sample goes to the ten largest clones.

In this chain, TRBV6-5 is recombined with TRBJ1-2; TRBD1 fits 7 bases in the junction. The sequence came from a person aged 18-65 years who received the Ad26.COV2.S COVID-19 vaccine or a placebo. Sequenced here: peripheral blood, sampled in a trial of Ad26.COV2.S vaccine versus placebo. The sequence in DNA is TGTGCCAGCAGTATCGACAGGGTTTTCTATGGCTACACCTTC. Translation gives CASSIDRVFYGYTF.